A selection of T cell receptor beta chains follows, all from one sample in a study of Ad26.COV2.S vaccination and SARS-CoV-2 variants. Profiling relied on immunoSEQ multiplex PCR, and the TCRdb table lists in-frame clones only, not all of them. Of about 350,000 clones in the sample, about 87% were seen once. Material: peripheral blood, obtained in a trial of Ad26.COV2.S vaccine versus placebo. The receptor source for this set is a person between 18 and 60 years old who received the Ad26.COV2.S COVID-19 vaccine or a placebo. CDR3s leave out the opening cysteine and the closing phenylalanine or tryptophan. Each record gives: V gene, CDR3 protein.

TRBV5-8	ASSYTVGRSYNEQF
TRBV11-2	ASTGGPGHLT
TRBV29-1	SVGNEKLF
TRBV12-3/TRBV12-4	ASSLTQGYT
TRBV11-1	ASSFMTGGSGEAF
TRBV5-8	ASSPTGNYEQY
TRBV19	ASSITAGDEQY
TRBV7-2	ASSSEGAPEY
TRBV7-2	ASSSTGGVAKNIQY
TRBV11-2	ASSLEGRSSYGYT
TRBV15	ATSREGDRNYEQY
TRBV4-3	ASSHPAEETQY
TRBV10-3	AIRDQQGPYNEQF
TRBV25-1	ASSDFRRQGKNIQY
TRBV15	ATSIGQGAYNEQF
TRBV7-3	ASSPGSQETQY
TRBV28	ASTPQGYTEAF
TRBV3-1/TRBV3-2	ASSQVTGNTEAF
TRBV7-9	ATLSRVNTEAF
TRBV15	ATSSPLGLMGLGQH
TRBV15	ATSRGAPSGSLAFETQY
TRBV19	ASSRQGAPNTGELF
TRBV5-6	ASSLAVQGTRNSPLH
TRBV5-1	ASSSQQNTEAF
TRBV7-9	ASSLSKLGSNQPQH
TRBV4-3	ASSQDRGNNYGYT
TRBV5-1	ASSPALLGPETQY
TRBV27	ASSLGLAGKYNEQF
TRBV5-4	ASSLALISWGYT
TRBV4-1	ASSPHGLAENTGELF
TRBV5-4	ASSSGPDYGYT
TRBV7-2	ASSLTAGSVDTQY
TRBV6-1	ASSENRPLWAYT
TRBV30	AWSPGQASNQPQH
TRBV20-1	SASPAGGADTQY
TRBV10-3	AYNKNTDTQY
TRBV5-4	ASSSGQDLAKNIQY
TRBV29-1	SVWGQAREAF
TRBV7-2	ASSLAPGLYNEQF
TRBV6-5	ASSYEITGTGELF
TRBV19	ASSRQGARNQPQH
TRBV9	ASSVVAPGLAGPNTGELF